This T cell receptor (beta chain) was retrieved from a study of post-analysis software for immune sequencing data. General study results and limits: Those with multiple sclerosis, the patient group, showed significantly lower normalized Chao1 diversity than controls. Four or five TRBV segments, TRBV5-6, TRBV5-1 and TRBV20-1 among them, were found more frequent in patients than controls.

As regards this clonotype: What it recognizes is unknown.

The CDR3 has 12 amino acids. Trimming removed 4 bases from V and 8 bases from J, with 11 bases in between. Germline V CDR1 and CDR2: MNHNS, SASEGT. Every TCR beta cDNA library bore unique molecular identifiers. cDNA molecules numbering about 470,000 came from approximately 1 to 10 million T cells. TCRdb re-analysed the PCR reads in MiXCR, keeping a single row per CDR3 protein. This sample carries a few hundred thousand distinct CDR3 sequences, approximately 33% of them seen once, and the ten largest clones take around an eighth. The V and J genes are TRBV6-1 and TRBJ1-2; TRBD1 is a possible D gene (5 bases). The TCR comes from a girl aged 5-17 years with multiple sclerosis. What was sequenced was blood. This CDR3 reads CASSAGAWGYTF. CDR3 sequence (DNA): TGTGCCAGCAGTGCTGGGGCGTGGGGCTACACCTTC.